Presented here are 23 T cell receptor beta chains from one specimen sequenced in a study of CD8 T cells in ankylosing spondylitis. TCRdb ran MiXCR on the 5' RACE reads and lists one entry per CDR3 protein. This repertoire shows about 360,000 distinct CDR3 sequences, 20% to 25% found once; its top ten account for around 13%. Sequenced sample: blood, either unsorted or a sorted T cell fraction (not recorded which). The receptors stem from a male donor with ankylosing spondylitis or in good health (not recorded which).

This clonotype was seen only once. The CDR3 DNA reads as TGCAGCGTTGAAGGCGTCGGGGCCAAAAACATTCAGTACTTC. The encoded protein is CSVEGVGAKNIQYF. The gene calls are TRBV29-1 and TRBJ2-4; no reliable D call. The V end was cut by 1 base, the J end by 1 base, with 8 bases between. The CDR3 totals 14 residues. Germline CDR1 and CDR2: SQVTM and ANQGSEA.

This clonotype has only a few counts. This chain uses TRBV28 with TRBJ2-5; D is unresolved. The CDR3 consists of 13 residues. From germline, CDR1 is MDHEN and CDR2 SYDVKM. V was trimmed by 3 bases and J by 1 base, leaving 6 bases between them. CDR3 sequence reads: CASSLNPQETQYF. CDR3 DNA: TGTGCCAGCAGTTTGAATCCCCAAGAGACCCAGTACTTC. Together with reference TRBV28 and TRBJ2-5, the CDR3 gives the full variable domain: DVKVTQSSRYLVKRTGEKVFLECVQDMDHENMFWYRQDPGLGLRLIYFSYDVKMKEKGDIPEGYSVSREKKERFSLILESASTNQTSMYLCASSLNPQETQYFGPGTRLLVL.

The V call is TRBV4-1, the J call TRBJ2-1, with D uncertain. Germline V lookup: CDR1 MGHRA, CDR2 YSYEKL. Trimming shortened V by 2 bases and J by 4 bases, and 9 bases separated the two germline ends. CDR3 length equals 14 residues. Here the CDR3 reads CASSQPPSYNEQFF. CDR3 DNA sequence: TGCGCCAGCAGCCAACCCCCCTCTTACAATGAGCAGTTCTTC.

There are a few counts of this clonotype. The chain links TRBV12-3 or TRBV12-4 to TRBJ2-7; TRBD1 aligns across 7 bases. With 3 bases clipped from V and 2 bases from J, the junction kept 4 bases outside the gene matches. The CDR3 spans 14 residues. The CDR3 sequence: CASSLGQKAYEQYF. The CDR3 nucleotides read TGTGCCAGCAGTTTGGGACAGAAAGCCTACGAGCAGTACTTC.

The rearrangement joins TRBV29-1 to TRBJ2-1, with D unclear. Deletions cut 4 bases from V and 6 bases from J, with 4 bases between. This CDR3 spans 10 amino acids. The germline CDR1 and CDR2 sequences are SQVTM and ANQGSEA. CDR3 in DNA: TGCAGCGTTGCTGTCAATGAGCAGTTCTTC. Protein product: CSVAVNEQFF.

The CDR3 sequence is CASSLDTGDRTYEQYF. The DNA of the CDR3 is TGTGCCAGCAGTCTAGACACAGGGGATCGGACCTACGAGCAGTACTTC. The chain joins TRBV28 to TRBJ2-7, with TRBD1 identical over 7 bases. Trimming at V came to 5 bases and at J to 2 bases, leaving 12 bases not matched to a gene. The CDR3 extends over 16 amino acids. Germline loops: CDR1 MDHEN, CDR2 SYDVKM. Full variable domain (missing parts from reference TRBV28 and TRBJ2-7): DVKVTQSSRYLVKRTGEKVFLECVQDMDHENMFWYRQDPGLGLRLIYFSYDVKMKEKGDIPEGYSVSREKKERFSLILESASTNQTSMYLCASSLDTGDRTYEQYFGPGTRLTVT.

This clonotype was observed a handful of times. This chain joins TRBV6-4 and TRBJ2-3; D tentatively fits TRBD1 or TRBD2 (6 bases each). V was cut by 5 bases and J by 5 bases, with 17 bases left in between. Germline V gene data show CDR1 as MRHNA and CDR2 as SNTAGT. This CDR3 contains 15 residues. CDR3 region: CASSKGPGAIDTQYF. The CDR3 DNA follows: TGTGCCAGCAGTAAAGGTCCGGGGGCTATAGATACGCAGTATTTT.

This clonotype turned up a few times. The chain couples TRBV12-3 or TRBV12-4 to TRBJ1-1; D remains ambiguous. The CDR3 has 17 residues. V was pared by 3 bases and J by 1 base, with 18 bases between. CDR3 in DNA: TGTGCCAGCAGTTTCTTCGGACCCCCGGGAGGGAACACTGAAGCTTTCTTT. Protein product: CASSFFGPPGGNTEAFF.

The rearrangement uses TRBV7-3 and TRBJ2-7; D might be TRBD1 (5 bases). The CDR3 runs 13 residues. CDR1 and CDR2 (germline): SGHTA, FQGTGA. Trimming removed 5 bases at V and 6 bases at J, with 14 bases between. The chain's CDR3 is CASSQQGRGEQYF. In DNA, the CDR3 is TGTGCCAGCAGCCAGCAGGGCCGAGGCGAGCAGTACTTC.

The chain combines TRBV4-2 with TRBJ2-1; 10 bases line up with TRBD2. Trimming cost V 0 bases and J 8 bases; bases outside gene matches: 13. This CDR3 has 18 residues. Germline loops: CDR1 LGHNA, CDR2 YNFKEQ. The CDR3 sequence: CASSQDHYSSGGADEQFF. DNA for the CDR3: TGTGCCAGCAGCCAAGACCACTATTCTAGCGGGGGCGCTGATGAGCAGTTCTTC.

This clonotype was found a few times. The chain has TRBV2 and TRBJ1-5; weak D call: TRBD1 (5 bases). CDR1 is SNHLY and CDR2 is FYNNEI in the germline V gene. Trimming left V 7 bases short and J 5 bases short, with 12 bases between. This CDR3 region has 13 residues. Written as DNA, the CDR3 is TGTGCCAGCACCGGCCCAGGGTATCAGCCCCAGCATTTT. Protein: CASTGPGYQPQHF.

The chain has TRBV9 and TRBJ2-7; TRBD1 aligns across 8 bases. This CDR3 spans 14 amino acids. V lost 2 bases to trimming and J lost 2 bases; unmatched junction nucleotides: 3. Germline V gene sequence: CDR1 SGDLS, CDR2 YYNGEE. The CDR3 region is CASSVGQGTYEQYF. Written as DNA, the CDR3 is TGTGCCAGCAGCGTTGGACAGGGAACCTACGAGCAGTACTTC.

The rearrangement links TRBV29-1 to TRBJ2-5; 7 bases map to TRBD2. This CDR3 is 14 amino acids long. Germline assignment: CDR1 SQVTM and CDR2 ANQGSEA. J gave up 1 base and V 4 bases, and 6 bases lay outside the gene matches. DNA for the CDR3: TGCAGCGTTGTTTTCAGGGAGGGCCAAGAGACCCAGTACTTC. Protein: CSVVFREGQETQYF.

This chain connects TRBV12-3 or TRBV12-4 to TRBJ2-1, with D possibly matching TRBD2 (6 bases). The V end lost 5 bases, the J end lost 10 bases, and 15 bases lay between the germline ends. There are 13 residues in the CDR3. CDR3 sequence: CASSRDSFGEQFF. DNA of the CDR3: TGTGCCAGCAGTCGGGACTCTTTCGGGGAGCAGTTCTTC.

This sequence joins TRBV2 and TRBJ2-5; no definite D call. V lost 3 bases and J lost 3, with 8 bases in between. The germline gives CDR1 SNHLY, CDR2 FYNNEI. The CDR3 is made up of 13 amino acids. The CDR3 coding sequence is TGTGCCAGCAGTGATGCGGTCAAAGAGACCCAGTACTTC. Its translation: CASSDAVKETQYF.

The chain combines TRBV20-1 with TRBJ2-7, with a weak D call TRBD1 (8 bases). The germline V and J ends were trimmed by 2 bases and 5 bases, with 16 bases remaining between them. There are 14 residues in the CDR3. Germline V lookup: CDR1 DFQATT, CDR2 SNEGSKA (reference sequence). CDR3 nucleotides: TGCAGTGCTAGACCTGACAGGGGAGGGGACGAGCAGTACTTC. This codes for CSARPDRGGDEQYF.

This clonotype has just a few counts. The chain joins TRBV9 to TRBJ2-5, with a possible D match to TRBD1 (6 bases). Deletions cut 0 bases from V and 5 bases from J, with 14 bases between. The germline CDR1 and CDR2 sequences are SGDLS and YYNGEE. The CDR3 is 15 amino acids. DNA for the CDR3: TGTGCCAGCAGCGTAGGGCCAGGGGCTGGGGAGACCCAGTACTTC. Translated: CASSVGPGAGETQYF.

This clonotype has a handful of counts. The gene calls are TRBV27 and TRBJ2-7; D is perhaps TRBD1 (6 bases). V gave up 0 bases and J gave up 0 bases, with 12 bases separating them. The germline V gene has CDR1 MNHEY and CDR2 SMNVEV (reference sequence). The CDR3 loop spans 16 amino acids. The DNA of the CDR3 is TGTGCCAGCAGTTTATCGGGGGCTGCTTTCTCCTACGAGCAGTACTTC. Protein product: CASSLSGAAFSYEQYF.

This clonotype was detected a few times. The V gene is TRBV6-1, the J gene TRBJ1-2; TRBD1 matches at 7 bases. Trimming cost V 8 bases and J 0 bases; bases outside gene matches: 9. Germline CDR1 and CDR2: MNHNS and SASEGT. The CDR3 extends over 15 amino acids. In nucleotides, the CDR3 is TGTGCCAGCTATGAAAGACAGGGCGCTAACTATGGCTACACCTTC. Translated: CASYERQGANYGYTF.

This chain uses TRBV15 with TRBJ2-5; D ambiguous. The CDR3 contains 16 residues. V was pared by 5 bases and J by 3 bases, with 19 bases between. CDR1 is LNHNV and CDR2 is YYDKDF in the germline V gene (reference sequence). The CDR3 loop is CATSLDDRLLKETQYF. CDR3 DNA sequence: TGTGCCACCAGCCTCGATGACCGACTCCTTAAAGAGACCCAGTACTTC.

This clonotype was counted only a few times. V is TRBV24-1 and J is TRBJ2-7, with TRBD1 matching 7 bases. After removal of 7 bases from V and 6 bases from J, the junction contained 8 bases not matched to a gene. The V gene's germline CDR1 is KGHDR and CDR2 SFDVKD. The CDR3 is 13 residues long. CDR3 DNA sequence: TGTGCCACCAGGGAAACAGGGGCTGCCGAGCAGTACTTC. Protein product: CATRETGAAEQYF.

This clonotype was recorded a few times. J is TRBJ2-2 and V is TRBV12-3 or TRBV12-4; possibly TRBD1 or TRBD2 for D (5 bases each). Trimming removed 6 bases at V and 4 bases at J, with 12 bases between. This CDR3 comprises 14 residues. CDR3 region: CASRTGPTTGELFF. CDR3 nucleotides: TGTGCCAGCAGAACGGGACCAACCACCGGGGAGCTGTTTTTT.

This clonotype was seen a handful of times. The chain links TRBV25-1 to TRBJ1-3; D is unresolved. The germline CDR1 and CDR2 sequences are MGHDK and SYGVNS. This CDR3 region has 15 residues. V lost 4 bases and J lost 0, with 10 bases in between. The CDR3 region is CASSVPSYSGNTIYF. The DNA for the CDR3 is TGTGCCAGCAGTGTCCCCAGCTACTCTGGAAACACCATATATTTT.